The T cell receptor (beta chain) under discussion was sequenced for a study of blood T cell repertoires in COVID-19. Study overall: Sample material is recorded as cDNA or gDNA derived from T cells, B-cell-depleted T cells, or PBMCs.

V was trimmed by 6 bases and J by 2 bases, leaving 12 bases between them. Per germline, CDR1 KGHDR and CDR2 SFDVKD. The CDR3 runs to 14 residues. Profiling relied on immunoSEQ multiplex PCR, and the TCRdb table lists in-frame clones only, not all of them. The table records around 100,000 clones, around 88% of them present only once. Sequencing was carried out using peripheral blood. This receptor was taken from a human donor in a cohort sampled during active COVID-19. This sequence joins TRBV24-1 and TRBJ1-2; no reliable D call. The CDR3 coding sequence is TGTGCCACCAGTACTAGCAGACTCAACTATGGCTACACCTTC. This codes for CATSTSRLNYGYTF.